This entry describes one T cell receptor beta chain. Its antigen is as yet unknown. These data originate in a study of cytomegalovirus exposure and HLA in healthy donors. Primers: 60 Vbeta forward and 13 Jbeta reverse. Profiling relied on immunoSEQ multiplex PCR, and the TCRdb table lists in-frame clones only, not all of them. Of more than 150,000 clones listed, around 80% were seen once; the top ten hold 1.9%. Overall study results and limits: Some public TCRs appeared in many individuals, while most sequences were rare. Three chains linked to CMV were shown in vitro to be specific for CMV antigens. Sequencing depth roughly uniform across donors was assumed in presence/absence analyses. Later findings reportedly placed an Asian-associated ancestry cluster below the approximately 670-donor mean for N-insertions.

The length of the CDR3 is 14 residues. Germline trimming cut 3 bases from V and 3 bases from J; bases unmatched to any gene: 8. Germline CDR1 reads GTSNPN; CDR2 reads SVGIG (reference sequence). The receptor was isolated from a woman aged 30 to 39 in good health and CMV-seronegative. Sequences were obtained from PBMCs. This sequence joins TRBV30 and TRBJ2-7; 7 nucleotides match TRBD1. CDR3 DNA sequence: TGTGCCTGGAGAGGCAGGGGGAGTAACTACGAGCAGTACTTC. It translates to CAWRGRGSNYEQYF. Using reference TRBV30 and TRBJ2-7 for the parts outside the CDR3, the full variable domain is SQTIHQWPATLVQPVGSPLSLECTVEGTSNPNLYWYRQAAGRGLQLLFYSVGIGQISSEVPQNLSASRPQDRQFILSSKKLLLSDSGFYLCAWRGRGSNYEQYFGPGTRLTVT.